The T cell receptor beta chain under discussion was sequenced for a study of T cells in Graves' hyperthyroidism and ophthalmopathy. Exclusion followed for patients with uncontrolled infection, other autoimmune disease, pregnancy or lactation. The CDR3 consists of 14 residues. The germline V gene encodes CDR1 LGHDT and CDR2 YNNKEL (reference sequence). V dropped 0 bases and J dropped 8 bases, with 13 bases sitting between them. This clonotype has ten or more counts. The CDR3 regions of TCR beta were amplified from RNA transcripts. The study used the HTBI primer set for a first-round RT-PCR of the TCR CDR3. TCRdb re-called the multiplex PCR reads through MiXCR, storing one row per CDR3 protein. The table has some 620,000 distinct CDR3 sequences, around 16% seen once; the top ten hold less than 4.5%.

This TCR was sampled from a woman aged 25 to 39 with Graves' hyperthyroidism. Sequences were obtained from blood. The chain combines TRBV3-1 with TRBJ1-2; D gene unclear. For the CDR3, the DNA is TGTGCCAGCAGCCAAGATCGGGTCGCTCTGGGCTACACCTTC. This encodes CASSQDRVALGYTF.